This TCR beta chain derives from a study of cytomegalovirus exposure and HLA in healthy donors (dated by TCRdb to about 2017). About the full investigation: A later analysis indicated that the 100 to 150 validation repertoires were generated on the platform also employed for the approximately 700 repertoires of the first cohort. In addition to the first cohort of 666 subjects, a separate validation cohort of 120 different subjects was used. High-throughput TCR immunosequencing, statistical association of individual TCRs with disease status, and machine learning were combined to predict cytomegalovirus infection status. The study aimed to test whether signatures of past pathogen exposure could be identified by cataloging public T cell receptors. Findings and caveats that apply to the study as a whole: It was suggested by the authors that the approach could potentially be generalized to other disease states and immunological phenotypes. The study gave a list of more than 150 TCR beta chains associated with cytomegalovirus. The validation cohort had no HLA typing available for a later analysis, so co-occurrence within that cohort was assessed over all 120 or so repertoires. Most TCR sequences were observed very rarely across donors, whereas some public TCRs were present in many individuals. The classifier was reported to diagnose cytomegalovirus status with high specificity and sensitivity in both the original cohort and the validation cohort. A few of the identified cytomegalovirus-associated TCR beta chains were confirmed in vitro to be specific for cytomegalovirus antigens. In a later analysis, TCRs clustered in the first cohort were found to also tend to co-occur in the roughly 120 validation repertoires, with 94% of cluster scores above 0.

A note on this clone: This receptor's antigen is unknown. No clone much larger than this one lies a single base away; base qualities are absent.

Donors formed part of the validation cohort, which comprised over a hundred subjects and was distinct from the first cohort of under 750 subjects. The library was prepared using the immunoSEQ multiplex PCR assay. For the original study's pipeline: A statistical classification framework was developed to diagnose cytomegalovirus status using the catalog of TCR beta chain sequences. TCRdb retrieved this table from immuneACCESS and kept in-frame rearrangements only. Not all clones are present; in checked studies, unresolved V genes account for under half, and no reason is known for the remainder. The DNA gave D and trimming, while V, J and clone size come from that table. This sample gives some 130,000 clones in total; 70% to 90% of them show up just once. Roughly 1.4% of the sample is in the top ten clones. From the germline V gene, CDR1 is KGHSH and CDR2 is LQKENI. Inclusive of the bounding cysteine and phenylalanine, the CDR3 is 15 residues long. Only the CDR3 portion is preserved as DNA: 45 bases, with reading frame beginning at the first base. V is shortened by 6 bases, J by 6 bases, and the region joining them spans 21 bases.

The sequenced sample was PBMCs. The source of this sequence is a woman aged 30 to 39 in good health and CMV-seronegative. The chain links TRBV18 with TRBJ2-7, with TRBD1 tentatively as D gene (6 bases match). The base sequence is TGTGCCAGCTCCCCAGATGGGGGCCCCGCGACCGAGCAGTACTTC. Translated, it reads CASSPDGGPATEQYF.